What follows are 31 T cell receptor beta chains derived from one specimen sequenced in a study of blood T cell repertoires in COVID-19. This table comes from immunoSEQ multiplex PCR, and its TCRdb copy is limited to in-frame clones, with some not included. There are 30,000 to 50,000 clones in the sample; approximately 85% occur only once, and about 4.2% lies in the top ten. The sample was peripheral blood. These receptor sequences come from a man between 60 and 75 years old with acute or convalescent COVID-19.

The V gene is TRBV6-5, the J gene TRBJ2-3, with 7 bases that match TRBD2. The CDR3 sequence is 16 residues long. CDR1 and CDR2 from the germline V gene are MNHEY and SVGAGI. Trimming removed 4 bases from V and 5 bases from J; junction bases left unmatched: 12. CDR3 bases: TGTGCCAGCAGTTTCCCGGGACTACAGTACGGAGATACGCAGTATTTT. This codes for CASSFPGLQYGDTQYF.

V gene TRBV4-1 combines with J gene TRBJ2-7; 11 positions agree with TRBD2. Germline CDR1 MGHRA, CDR2 YSYEKL. J gave up 5 bases and V 7 bases, and 16 bases lay outside the gene matches. This CDR3 has 17 amino acids. CDR3 DNA sequence: TGCGCCAGCACCCCAGGAGGTAGCGGGAGGGCCTTCCACGAGCAGTACTTC. Translation: CASTPGGSGRAFHEQYF.

This chain joins TRBV6-5 and TRBJ1-4; D is undetermined. Germline CDR1 MNHEY, CDR2 SVGAGI. The CDR3 is made up of 15 amino acids. V shed 0 bases and J shed 4 bases, with 9 bases lying between them. The CDR3 DNA sequence: TGTGCCAGCAGTTACTCGCGGGGAGATAATGAAAAACTGTTTTTT. Amino acids: CASSYSRGDNEKLFF.

The chain has TRBV20-1 and TRBJ1-1; D unresolved. Trimming cost V 3 bases and J 3 bases, with 11 bases left between them. From germline, CDR1 is DFQATT and CDR2 SNEGSKA (reference sequence). The CDR3 is made up of 13 amino acids. CDR3 in DNA: TGCAGTGCTAGTCTAGGCAAGCACACTGAAGCTTTCTTT. Translation: CSASLGKHTEAFF.

The V and J genes are TRBV6-5 and TRBJ1-6, with TRBD1 matching over 10 bases. J was trimmed by 8 bases and V by 6 bases; bases with no gene match: 7. The germline V gene has CDR1 MNHEY and CDR2 SVGAGI. This CDR3 region has 15 residues. CDR3 bases: TGTGCCAGCAGGGTACGACAGGGGGCGGATTCACCCCTCCACTTT. Its translation is CASRVRQGADSPLHF.

The genes are TRBV2 and TRBJ2-3, with 7 positions matching TRBD2. CDR1 and CDR2 from the germline V gene are SNHLY and FYNNEI. This CDR3 contains 13 residues. Unmatched junction bases numbered 6, after V lost 7 bases and J lost 5 bases. CDR3 amino acids: CASMRERRDTQYF. CDR3 nucleotides: TGTGCCAGCATGCGGGAGAGGCGAGATACGCAGTATTTT. Filled out from reference TRBV2 and TRBJ2-3, the complete variable domain reads EPEVTQTPSHQVTQMGQEVILRCVPISNHLYFYWYRQILGQKVEFLVSFYNNEISEKSEIFDDQFSVERPDGSNFTLKIRSTKLEDSAMYFCASMRERRDTQYFGPGTRLTVL.

V gene TRBV10-3 combines with J gene TRBJ2-6; 7 bases line up with TRBD1. The CDR3 consists of 16 residues. The V segment lost 4 bases and the J segment 0 bases; nucleotides outside the gene matches: 3. Germline loops: CDR1 ENHRY, CDR2 SYGVKD. The CDR3 DNA sequence: TGTGCCATCAGTGGGGGACAGACCTCTGGGGCCAACGTCCTGACTTTC. As protein: CAISGGQTSGANVLTF.

The V gene is TRBV19, the J gene TRBJ1-2; maybe TRBD1 (5 bases). The germline V gene has CDR1 LNHDA and CDR2 SQIVND (reference sequence). This CDR3 spans 13 amino acids. Trimming took off 2 bases at V and 5 bases at J, with 9 bases between the two ends. The DNA for the CDR3 is TGTGCCAGTAGTATAAAGGGGTTTTATGGCTACACCTTC. Its protein product is CASSIKGFYGYTF.

The J gene is TRBJ1-6, the V gene TRBV6-5; 9 bases agree with TRBD1. This CDR3 is built from 15 residues. Trimming took 6 bases from V and 7 from J; bases not matched to a gene: 7. From germline, CDR1 is MNHEY and CDR2 SVGAGI. The CDR3 sequence is CASRPQQGANSPLHF. The CDR3 DNA reads as TGTGCCAGCAGACCTCAACAGGGGGCAAATTCACCCCTCCACTTT.

The CDR3 protein is CASSQEVRAGELFF. The CDR3 nucleotides read TGCGCCAGCAGCCAAGAAGTACGCGCCGGGGAGCTGTTTTTT. V is TRBV4-3 and J is TRBJ2-2; D gene ambiguous. Trimming cost V 0 bases and J 6 bases, with 8 bases left between them. This CDR3 is 14 amino acids long. Germline V gives CDR1 LGHNA, CDR2 YSLEER.

In this sample, this clone turned up a few times. The rearrangement uses TRBV27 and TRBJ2-1; 8 nucleotides agree with TRBD2. J lost 9 bases, V lost 3 bases, and 7 bases had no gene match. This CDR3 comprises 14 residues. Germline V CDR1 and CDR2: MNHEY, SMNVEV (reference sequence). The CDR3 region is CASSLSGSVGEQFF. The CDR3 DNA reads as TGTGCCAGCAGTTTGAGCGGGAGTGTGGGTGAGCAGTTCTTC.

This chain uses TRBV6-2 or TRBV6-3 with TRBJ2-3; weak D call: TRBD2 (6 bases). The CDR3 runs 16 residues. Trimming took 3 bases from V and 1 from J, leaving 14 bases between them. The germline CDR1 and CDR2 sequences are MNHEY and SVGEGT. The CDR3 sequence: CASSYRWRGRTDTQYF. The CDR3 DNA sequence: TGTGCCAGCAGTTATCGTTGGAGGGGCCGCACAGATACGCAGTATTTT.

The V and J genes are TRBV19 and TRBJ2-1, with TRBD2 matching over 13 bases. Germline CDR1 reads LNHDA; CDR2 reads SQIVND (reference sequence). The CDR3 spans 18 residues. The J segment lost 4 bases and the V segment lost 4 bases, leaving 10 bases of the junction unmatched. The CDR3 nucleotides read TGTGCCAGTAGTACCCATACTCTGACTAGCGGGAGGTACAATGAGCAGTTCTTC. It yields the protein CASSTHTLTSGRYNEQFF.

This clone was observed a single time. The J gene is TRBJ2-1, the V gene TRBV2, with 8 bases fitting TRBD2. V shed 7 bases and J 6 bases; nucleotides not matched to a gene: 11. The CDR3 has 15 residues. Germline V lookup: CDR1 SNHLY, CDR2 FYNNEI. The CDR3 protein is CASIRGGRSLNEQFF. The DNA for the CDR3 is TGTGCCAGCATCAGGGGCGGGAGGTCGCTCAATGAGCAGTTCTTC.

The chain is built from TRBV5-1 and TRBJ2-3; D uncertain. CDR3 length: 15 amino acids. CDR1 and CDR2 from the germline V gene are SGHRS and YFSETQ. Trimming left V 0 bases short and J 0 bases short, with 8 bases between. CDR3 protein: CASSLVGSSTDTQYF. The CDR3 DNA follows: TGCGCCAGCAGCTTGGTGGGCAGCAGCACAGATACGCAGTATTTT.

The V and J genes are TRBV7-9 and TRBJ1-1, with D maybe TRBD1 (6 bases). From germline, CDR1 is SEHNR and CDR2 FQNEAQ (reference sequence). Trimming cost V 5 bases and J 1 base, with 8 bases left between them. This CDR3 region has 13 residues. CDR3: CASSPGQNTEAFF. In nucleotides, the CDR3 is TGTGCCAGCAGCCCGGGACAGAACACTGAAGCTTTCTTT.

The rearrangement uses TRBV9 and TRBJ1-1; 7 nucleotides line up with TRBD1. Germline loops: CDR1 SGDLS, CDR2 YYNGEE. The CDR3 runs 14 residues. V lost 4 bases, J lost 0 bases, and 3 bases stayed unmatched. CDR3 protein: CASSPGQLNTEAFF. Written as DNA, the CDR3 is TGTGCCAGCAGCCCGGGACAGCTGAACACTGAAGCTTTCTTT.

The V and J genes are TRBV3-1 (or the pseudogene TRBV3-2) and TRBJ1-6; D is undetermined. Germline CDR1 LGHDT, CDR2 YNNKEL (reference sequence). Trimming pared 5 bases from V and 7 bases from J, leaving 27 bases between. The length of the CDR3 is 19 residues. Written as DNA, the CDR3 is TGTGCCAGCAGCTCACTTGAACGTGGTCCGAAATACCTCAATTCACCCCTCCACTTT. Encoded protein: CASSSLERGPKYLNSPLHF.

The rearrangement links TRBV18 to TRBJ1-1; possible D gene TRBD1, 6 bases. This CDR3 has 15 amino acids. Trimming took 5 bases from V and 1 from J, leaving 14 bases between them. Germline-derived CDR1 and CDR2 are KGHSH and LQKENI. The CDR3 nucleotides are TGTGCCAGCTCATCCCGGGGACACAGGAACACTGAAGCTTTCTTT. This sequence encodes CASSSRGHRNTEAFF.

This clone was detected a few times. The chain has TRBV28 and TRBJ2-7; 10 nucleotides agree with TRBD1. In germline, CDR1 is MDHEN, CDR2 SYDVKM. V shed 6 bases, J shed 6 bases, and the junction held 8 bases outside the gene matches. The CDR3 loop spans 14 amino acids. CDR3 sequence reads: CASSTGTGVREQYF. CDR3 in DNA: TGTGCCAGCAGCACCGGGACAGGGGTTCGCGAGCAGTACTTC.

This clone was observed a handful of times. The chain is built from TRBV19 and TRBJ1-2; TRBD1 is a possible D gene (6 bases). The V gene lost 9 bases and the J gene lost 1 base, with 12 bases spanning the gap. The V gene's germline CDR1 is LNHDA and CDR2 SQIVND (reference sequence). The CDR3 is 13 residues long. In DNA, the CDR3 is TGTGCCAGCCGTAAGGACAGTAACTATGGCTACACCTTC. This codes for CASRKDSNYGYTF. Together with reference TRBV19 and TRBJ1-2, the CDR3 gives the full variable domain: DGGITQSPKYLFRKEGQNVTLSCEQNLNHDAMYWYRQDPGQGLRLIYYSQIVNDFQKGDIAEGYSVSREKKESFPLTVTSAQKNPTAFYLCASRKDSNYGYTFGSGTRLTVV.

The gene calls are TRBV28 and TRBJ2-1; D possibly corresponds to TRBD2 (5 bases). V lost 5 bases to trimming and J lost 4 bases, with 21 bases between them. The CDR3 length is 17 residues. Germline V CDR1 and CDR2: MDHEN, SYDVKM. The CDR3 loop reads CASSEVAAGGPYNEQFF. The CDR3 bases are TGTGCCAGCAGTGAGGTCGCGGCGGGTGGACCGTACAATGAGCAGTTCTTC. Using reference TRBV28 and TRBJ2-1 for the parts outside the CDR3, the full variable domain is DVKVTQSSRYLVKRTGEKVFLECVQDMDHENMFWYRQDPGLGLRLIYFSYDVKMKEKGDIPEGYSVSREKKERFSLILESASTNQTSMYLCASSEVAAGGPYNEQFFGPGTRLTVL.

The rearrangement joins TRBV5-5 to TRBJ2-7; D remains ambiguous. Germline V gene lookup returns CDR1 SGHKS and CDR2 YYEKEE (reference sequence). This CDR3 region has 12 residues. Between the trimmed V and J ends, which lost 5 bases and 4 bases, there was a span of 10 bases. CDR3 DNA sequence: TGTGCCAGCAGTCTAAACTTGTACGAGCAGTACTTC. It is translated as CASSLNLYEQYF.

The chain combines TRBV13 with TRBJ2-2; weak D call: TRBD1 (6 bases). V was cut by 5 bases and J by 2 bases, with 18 bases left in between. The CDR3 extends over 17 amino acids. Germline V gene sequence: CDR1 PRHDT, CDR2 FYEKMQ (reference sequence). CDR3 amino acids: CASSPYTGTSNTGELFF. For the CDR3, the DNA is TGTGCCAGCAGCCCGTACACCGGGACAAGCAACACCGGGGAGCTGTTTTTT.

The chain couples TRBV29-1 to TRBJ1-6; 8 positions match TRBD1. In germline, CDR1 is SQVTM, CDR2 ANQGSEA. The CDR3 runs 13 residues. Trimming at V came to 4 bases and at J to 6 bases, leaving 2 bases not matched to a gene. Here the CDR3 DNA reads TGCAGCGTTGGGCAGGGGGCTAATTCACCCCTCCACTTT. Amino acids: CSVGQGANSPLHF.

The rearrangement links TRBV13 to TRBJ2-5, with D possibly matching TRBD1 (5 bases). Germline V gives CDR1 PRHDT, CDR2 FYEKMQ (reference sequence). This CDR3 is 14 amino acids long. The V gene lost 1 base and the J gene lost 1 base, with 7 bases spanning the gap. The CDR3 DNA reads as TGTGCCAGCAGCTTAGATGGGGCCCAAGAGACCCAGTACTTC. This codes for CASSLDGAQETQYF.

The chain uses TRBV3-1 (or the pseudogene TRBV3-2) and TRBJ1-1; D is unresolved. V was pared by 4 bases and J by 8 bases, with 11 bases between. CDR3 length equals 12 residues. The germline V gene encodes CDR1 LGHDT and CDR2 YNNKEL (reference sequence). Here the CDR3 reads CASSRPSSEAFF. DNA of the CDR3: TGTGCCAGCAGCCGCCCCTCAAGCGAAGCTTTCTTT.

The chain combines TRBV28 with TRBJ1-1; maybe TRBD1 (5 bases). Germline V gives CDR1 MDHEN, CDR2 SYDVKM. Trimming left V 8 bases short and J 0 bases short, with 10 bases between. This CDR3 spans 13 amino acids. The CDR3 bases are TGTGCCAGCGGTGACAGTCTGAACACTGAAGCTTTCTTT. Translated, it gives CASGDSLNTEAFF.

This clone has just one count. The germline gene is not matched at one end of the junction; a read error may be the cause. This rearrangement joins TRBV7-7 to TRBJ2-5, with 8 bases aligning to TRBD2. Germline loops: CDR1 SSHAT, CDR2 FNYEAQ (reference sequence). The CDR3 covers 15 residues. This CDR3 reads CASSTGGAYQETQYF. CDR3 nucleotide sequence: TGTGCTAGCAGCACGGGGGGGGCGTACCAAGAGACCCAGTACTTC.

This clone has a single count. The chain carries TRBV12-5 and TRBJ2-2, with TRBD1 matching 9 bases. The CDR3 extends over 15 amino acids. Germline V gene data show CDR1 as LGHNT and CDR2 as FRNRAP. V was pared by 1 base and J by 6 bases, with 3 bases of the junction left unmatched. CDR3 DNA: TGTGCTAGTGGTTTGGCTCGACAGGGGGCCGGGGAGCTGTTTTTT. Its translation: CASGLARQGAGELFF.

The chain recombines TRBV5-6 with TRBJ2-3, with 7 bases that match TRBD1. The ends lost 2 bases at V and 3 bases at J; junction bases unmatched: 6. CDR3 size: 15 residues. Germline V gene sequence: CDR1 SGHDT, CDR2 YYEEEE. The CDR3 spells CASSLVTGLTDTQYF. The CDR3, as DNA: TGTGCCAGCAGCTTAGTGACAGGGTTAACAGATACGCAGTATTTT.